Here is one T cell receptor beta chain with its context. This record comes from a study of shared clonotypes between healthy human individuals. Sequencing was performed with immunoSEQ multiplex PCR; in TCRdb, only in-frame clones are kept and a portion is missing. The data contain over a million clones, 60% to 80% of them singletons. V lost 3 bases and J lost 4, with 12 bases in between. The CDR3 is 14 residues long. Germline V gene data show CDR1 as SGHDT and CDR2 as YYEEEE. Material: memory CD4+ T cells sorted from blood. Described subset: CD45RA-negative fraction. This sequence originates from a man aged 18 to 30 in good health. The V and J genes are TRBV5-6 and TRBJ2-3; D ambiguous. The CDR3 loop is CASSSGRWADTQYF. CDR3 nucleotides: TGTGCCAGCAGCTCAGGCAGGTGGGCAGATACGCAGTATTTT.